Listed here is a single T cell receptor (beta chain). Its specificity is not known. The data derive from a study of blood T cells in healthy people across ages. General observations from the study: Per million T cells, TCR beta diversity dropped about linearly as age rose.

Trimming removed 0 bases at V and 2 bases at J, with 7 bases between. Germline-derived CDR1 and CDR2 are SGDLS and YYNGEE. CDR3 length equals 14 residues. Sample-barcoded 5' priming and a J-beta primer mix drove a second PCR of about 7 to 11 cycles. A template-switch adaptor containing 12 random nucleotides labeled each cDNA molecule. TCRdb re-called the 5' RACE reads through MiXCR, storing one row per CDR3 protein. This sample has 1,300,000 or so distinct CDR3 sequences; 59% occur once, and the top ten carry 6.5% to 8%. The sequencing input was blood. This TCR came from a man between 18 and 35 years old in good health. The rearrangement joins TRBV9 to TRBJ2-3, with D unresolved. The CDR3: CASSVEKVTDTQYF. The DNA of the CDR3 is TGTGCCAGCAGCGTAGAGAAGGTCACAGATACGCAGTATTTT.